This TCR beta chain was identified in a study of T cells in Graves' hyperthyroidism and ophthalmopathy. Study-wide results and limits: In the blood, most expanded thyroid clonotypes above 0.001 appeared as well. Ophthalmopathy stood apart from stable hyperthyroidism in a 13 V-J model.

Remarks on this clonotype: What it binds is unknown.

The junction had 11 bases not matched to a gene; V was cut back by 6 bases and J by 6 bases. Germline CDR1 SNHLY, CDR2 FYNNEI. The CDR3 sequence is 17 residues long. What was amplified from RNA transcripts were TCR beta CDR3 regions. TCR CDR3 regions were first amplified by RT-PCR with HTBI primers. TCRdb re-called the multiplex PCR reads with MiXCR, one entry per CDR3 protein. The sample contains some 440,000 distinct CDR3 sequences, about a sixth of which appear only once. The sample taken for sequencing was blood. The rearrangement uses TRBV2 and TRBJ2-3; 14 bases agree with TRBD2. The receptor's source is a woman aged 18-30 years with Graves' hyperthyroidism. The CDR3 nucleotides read TGTGCCAGCAGCTTGACTAGCGGGGGGGGAGAGTTGGATACGCAGTATTTT. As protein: CASSLTSGGGELDTQYF.